Shown below are 23 T cell receptor beta chains from a single sample sequenced in a study of breast tumors, draining lymph nodes, adjacent tissues (dated by TCRdb to the mid-2010s). Library construction relied on multiplex PCR. Sequencing instrument: Illumina HiSeq 2000. TCRdb trimmed public reads at Q25 via fastp, called clones via MiXCR and kept in-frame beta chains. Rows matching on CDR3 protein sequence are summarized as one entry with the most common DNA and genes. This sample holds tens of thousands of distinct CDR3 sequences; 45% to 65% were observed only once. Roughly an eighth of the sample is taken by the ten largest. The sequencing input was breast tumor tissue. These receptors were obtained from a female donor with breast cancer. Some clones in this sample may be carry-over from other donors' samples.

This chain joins TRBV2 and TRBJ1-4; D is uncertain. This CDR3 is 11 amino acids long. Germline V gene sequence: CDR1 SNHLY, CDR2 FYNNEI. Between the trimmed V and J ends, which lost 5 bases and 13 bases, there was a span of 11 bases. In nucleotides, the CDR3 is TGTGCCAGCAGTTTCTTCAGTGGACTGTTTTTT. Protein product: CASSFFSGLFF.

This chain uses TRBV20-1 with TRBJ2-7; TRBD1 aligns across 8 bases. Germline trimming cut 0 bases from V and 6 bases from J; bases unmatched to any gene: 7. Germline V gene data show CDR1 as DFQATT and CDR2 as SNEGSKA (reference sequence). The length of the CDR3 is 14 residues. The CDR3 nucleotides are TGCAGTGCTAGAGACCGTCGGACAGGGAGCGAGCAGTACTTC. Translation gives CSARDRRTGSEQYF.

This chain connects TRBV6-4 to TRBJ2-1; the match to TRBD2 covers 9 bases. Germline assignment: CDR1 MRHNA and CDR2 SNTAGT. The V and J ends lost 3 bases and 10 bases, in that order; junction bases with no gene match: 4. The CDR3 spans 13 residues. This chain's CDR3 is CASSEVAGVEQFF. The CDR3 coding sequence is TGTGCCAGCAGTGAAGTAGCGGGGGTAGAGCAGTTCTTC.

The genes are TRBV25-1 and TRBJ2-1; TRBD1 agrees at 7 bases. Trimming at V came to 6 bases and at J to 6 bases, leaving 17 bases not matched to a gene. This CDR3 has 17 amino acids. The germline CDR1 and CDR2 sequences are MGHDK and SYGVNS. The CDR3 nucleotides read TGTGCCAGCAGGCCTTCAAGGGCGACAGGGATGGGCAATGAGCAGTTCTTC. It yields the protein CASRPSRATGMGNEQFF.

The V call is TRBV6-1, the J call TRBJ1-2; D gene unclear. The CDR3 runs to 12 residues. The germline V gene encodes CDR1 MNHNS and CDR2 SASEGT. V lost 7 bases, J lost 2 bases, and 8 bases lay in between. This CDR3 is CASIDGNYGYTF. CDR3 DNA: TGTGCCAGCATCGACGGGAACTATGGCTACACCTTC.

This chain uses TRBV29-1 with TRBJ2-7, with TRBD1 identical over 7 bases. After removal of 6 bases from V and 3 bases from J, the junction contained 5 bases not matched to a gene. The CDR3 is 12 amino acids. Germline V gene sequence: CDR1 SQVTM, CDR2 ANQGSEA. CDR3 nucleotides: TGCAGCGTCGCCGGGACAGTCTACGAGCAGTACTTC. Its translation is CSVAGTVYEQYF.

On this clonotype: Mismatch with germline at one junction end may stem from a read error. This chain links TRBV20-1 with TRBJ2-7; no definite D call. CDR3 length: 11 amino acids. CDR1 and CDR2 (germline): DFQATT, SNEGSKA (reference sequence). The CDR3 DNA sequence: TGCAGTGCTAGAGAGGAATACGAGCAGTCCTTC. This encodes CSAREEYEQSF.

The chain joins TRBV7-2 to TRBJ1-6; the D gene is possibly TRBD1 (5 bases). The CDR3 has 14 residues. Trimming removed 8 bases from V and 8 bases from J, with 16 bases in between. Germline assignment: CDR1 SGHTA and CDR2 FQGNSA. The CDR3, as DNA: TGTGCCAGCCGCCAGGGTGGGAATTATTCACCCCTCCACTTT. Its protein is CASRQGGNYSPLHF.

The chain has TRBV4-3 and TRBJ1-6; weak D call: TRBD1 (5 bases). CDR3 length: 18 residues. CDR1 is LGHNA, CDR2 YSLEER, per germline. V was pared by 0 bases and J by 7 bases, with 19 bases between. The CDR3 DNA is TGCGCCAGCAGCCAAGATTGGGGGGGGAGTGGCGTCAATTCACCCCTCCACTTT. Its translation is CASSQDWGGSGVNSPLHF.

V gene TRBV2 combines with J gene TRBJ2-1; 10 nucleotides match TRBD2. This CDR3 contains 15 residues. Germline V gene lookup returns CDR1 SNHLY and CDR2 FYNNEI. Trimming cost V 6 bases and J 4 bases; bases outside gene matches: 6. The CDR3 loop is CASSSTSGNYNEQFF. In DNA form, the CDR3 reads TGTGCCAGCAGCAGTACTAGCGGGAATTACAATGAGCAGTTCTTC.

V is TRBV5-8 and J is TRBJ2-7; the match to TRBD1 covers 9 bases. CDR3 length equals 15 residues. Trimming cost V 6 bases and J 5 bases; bases outside gene matches: 12. Germline loops: CDR1 SGHTS, CDR2 YDEGEE. The CDR3 DNA follows: TGTGCCAGCACCAATCTAGCGGACAGGGGCCACGAGCAGTACTTC. Translation: CASTNLADRGHEQYF.

This clonotype has a handful of counts. This rearrangement joins TRBV7-2 to TRBJ2-7; 7 positions match TRBD2. Losses at the gene ends were 7 bases for V and 3 bases for J; bases not matched to a gene: 12. The length of the CDR3 is 15 residues. CDR1 is SGHTA and CDR2 is FQGNSA in the germline V gene. CDR3 nucleotide sequence: TGTGCCAGCACTGTAACAGAGGCGGGGGACTACGAGCAGTACTTC. Translation gives CASTVTEAGDYEQYF.

The CDR3 sequence is CASSFRGQTNSPLHF. The DNA of the CDR3 is TGTGCCAGCAGCTTTAGGGGGCAGACGAATTCACCCCTCCACTTT. This chain uses TRBV7-9 with TRBJ1-6; 7 bases agree with TRBD1. Germline-derived CDR1 and CDR2 are SEHNR and FQNEAQ (reference sequence). The V segment lost 3 bases and the J segment 7 bases; nucleotides outside the gene matches: 6. The CDR3 length is 15 residues. Full variable domain (outside the CDR3, taken from reference TRBV7-9 and TRBJ1-6): DTGVSQNPRHKITKRGQNVTFRCDPISEHNRLYWYRQTLGQGPEFLTYFQNEAQLEKSRLLSDRFSAERPKGSFSTLEIQRTEQGDSAMYLCASSFRGQTNSPLHFGNGTRLTVT.

The V call is TRBV5-1, the J call TRBJ2-7, with 15 positions matching TRBD2. Looked up from germline, CDR1 is SGHRS and CDR2 is YFSETQ. CDR3 length: 17 residues. After removal of 4 bases from V and 0 bases from J, the junction contained 5 bases not matched to a gene. CDR3: CASSPGTSGRSSYEQYF. The CDR3 DNA reads TGCGCCAGCAGCCCAGGGACTAGCGGGAGGAGCTCCTACGAGCAGTACTTC. The whole variable domain, remainder taken from reference TRBV5-1 and TRBJ2-7, is KAGVTQTPRYLIKTRGQQVTLSCSPISGHRSVSWYQQTPGQGLQFLFEYFSETQRNKGNFPGRFSGRQFSNSRSEMNVSTLELGDSALYLCASSPGTSGRSSYEQYFGPGTRLTVT.

V and J are TRBV12-3 or TRBV12-4 and TRBJ2-1; the D gene is possibly TRBD1 (6 bases). V lost 0 bases, J lost 5 bases, and 8 bases lay in between. The CDR3 is 14 residues long. The CDR3 region is CASSLAAGDNEQFF. CDR3 nucleotides: TGTGCCAGCAGTTTAGCGGCAGGGGACAATGAGCAGTTCTTC.

The chain employs TRBV12-3 or TRBV12-4 and TRBJ2-3; D tentatively fits TRBD1 or TRBD2 (5 bases each). With 10 bases removed from V and 6 bases from J, the gap between germline ends came to 20 bases. The CDR3 is made up of 14 amino acids. The CDR3 nucleotides read TGTGCCATATCTACCGGGACCAAATTGGATACGCAGTATTTT. It is translated as CAISTGTKLDTQYF.

This clonotype qualifies as medium-sized. The gene calls are TRBV4-3 and TRBJ2-1; D perhaps matches TRBD2 (6 bases). Trimming pared 0 bases from V and 5 bases from J, leaving 14 bases between. Germline V gives CDR1 LGHNA, CDR2 YSLEER. The CDR3 has 16 residues. CDR3 nucleotide sequence: TGCGCCAGCAGCCAAGAAGCCGAGCGGGCCCACAATGAGCAGTTCTTC. This encodes CASSQEAERAHNEQFF.

V usage is TRBV12-3 or TRBV12-4 and J usage is TRBJ2-3; 10 bases align to TRBD2. J lost 2 bases, V lost 3 bases, and 5 bases had no gene match. This CDR3 spans 16 amino acids. DNA for the CDR3: TGTGCCAGCAGTTTGAAGACTAGCGGGTTCACAGATACGCAGTATTTT. Protein product: CASSLKTSGFTDTQYF.

This clonotype was seen at least ten times. This may stem from a read error, because a much larger clone lies one nucleotide away. The J gene is TRBJ2-7, the V gene TRBV20-1; 9 nucleotides line up with TRBD1. The CDR3 sequence is 13 residues long. Per the germline V gene, CDR1 is DFQATT and CDR2 is SNEGSKA (reference sequence). The CDR3 bases are TGCAGTGCTAGAGGGGACAGGGATTACGCGCAGTACTTC. It yields the protein CSARGDRDYAQYF.

This clonotype is medium-sized within its sample. The chain has TRBV6-4 and TRBJ1-6; the match to TRBD1 covers 8 bases. The CDR3 consists of 15 residues. Per germline, CDR1 MRHNA and CDR2 SNTAGT. V dropped 2 bases and J dropped 5; count of bases not matched to a gene: 2. This CDR3 reads CASSDGQGDNSPLHF. The CDR3 nucleotides are TGTGCCAGCAGTGACGGACAGGGAGATAATTCACCCCTCCACTTT.

The V call is TRBV4-1, the J call TRBJ2-7, with D perhaps TRBD1 (6 bases). The V and J ends lost 4 bases and 3 bases respectively, with 16 bases between them. Germline V gene data show CDR1 as MGHRA and CDR2 as YSYEKL. The CDR3 contains 15 residues. In DNA, the CDR3 is TGCGCCAGCAGCCGAGTACAGGGTTGGTACTACGAGCAGTACTTC. Translating it yields CASSRVQGWYYEQYF.

The V gene is TRBV5-1, the J gene TRBJ2-1, with TRBD2 matching 7 bases. This CDR3 region has 15 residues. The trim removed 3 bases at V and 6 bases at J, leaving 9 bases unmatched. Germline CDR1 SGHRS, CDR2 YFSETQ. CDR3: CASSSESGTTNEQFF. In DNA form, the CDR3 reads TGCGCCAGCAGCTCGGAGAGCGGGACTACCAATGAGCAGTTCTTC.

In its sample, this clonotype was seen many times. A read error may be the cause here, since a much bigger clone is one base away. V and J are TRBV6-2 or TRBV6-3 and TRBJ2-1; D uncertain. V lost 5 bases, J lost 0 bases, and 11 bases lay in between. The length of the CDR3 is 15 residues. CDR1 is MNHEY, CDR2 SVGEGT, per germline. For the CDR3, the DNA is TGTGCCAGCAGTCCTTTCCCACACTCCTACAATGAGCAGTTCTTC. Residues: CASSPFPHSYNEQFF.